The rows below give T cell receptor beta chains drawn from one sample of a study of T-cell reconstitution after alpha-beta-depleted transplantation in children. TCRdb reanalysed the PCR reads using MiXCR and keeps one entry per CDR3 protein. The sample has 300,000 to 400,000 distinct CDR3 sequences, approximately 23% seen once. The source material was PBMCs, mostly from graft donor cells, sampled 180 days after TCRalphabeta/CD19-depleted stem cell transplant. These receptors originate from a male patient between 10 and 17 years old who had a stem cell transplant for acute lymphoblastic leukemia, so the T cells may come from the graft donor. Each CDR3 is given with its conserved first and last residue. Each record gives: J gene, clone size, V gene, D gene, CDR3 protein, CDR3 DNA. The D gene is left open where the match is weak. Clone size, where shown, is once, few, many, or a class for clones that have expanded.

TRBJ2-1,few,TRBV5-1,-,CASWGVPYNEQFF,TGCGCCAGCTGGGGAGTCCCCTACAATGAGCAGTTCTTC
TRBJ2-2,few,TRBV13,TRBD1,CASSFWTGNTGELFF,TGTGCCAGCAGCTTCTGGACAGGGAACACCGGGGAGCTGTTTTTT
TRBJ1-1,-,TRBV5-1,-,CASSSARGPMNTEAFF,TGCGCCAGCAGCTCCGCCAGGGGACCAATGAACACTGAAGCTTTCTTT
TRBJ2-1,-,TRBV7-9,-,CASSLGWGREGYEQFF,TGTGCCAGCAGCTTAGGGTGGGGCCGAGAGGGGTATGAGCAGTTCTTC
TRBJ2-5,few,TRBV3-1,-,CASRLAWETQYF,TGTGCCAGCAGACTAGCTTGGGAGACCCAGTACTTC
TRBJ2-3,once,TRBV2,-,CASSEGAGDPDTQYF,TGTGCCAGCAGTGAGGGGGCCGGGGACCCAGATACGCAGTATTTT
TRBJ2-7,few,TRBV9,-,CASSVGHGYEQYF,TGTGCCAGCAGCGTGGGACACGGCTACGAGCAGTACTTC
TRBJ2-3,-,TRBV11-1,TRBD2,CASSLAGLAGGPSTDTQYF,TGTGCCAGCAGCTTAGCAGGCCTAGCGGGAGGGCCGAGCACAGATACGCAGTATTTT
TRBJ2-2,-,TRBV5-1,TRBD2,CASSRTSGANTGELFF,TGCGCCAGCAGCCGGACTAGCGGGGCGAACACCGGGGAGCTGTTTTTT
TRBJ2-3,-,TRBV29-1,TRBD2,CSVRAGTTDTQYF,TGCAGCGTCAGAGCGGGAACCACAGATACGCAGTATTTT
TRBJ2-7,-,TRBV9,TRBD1,CASSPARGTVSYEQYF,TGTGCCAGCAGCCCAGCGAGGGGGACAGTCTCCTACGAGCAGTACTTC
TRBJ2-6,-,TRBV9,TRBD2,CASSFSTSGGSGANVLTF,TGTGCCAGCAGCTTCTCGACTAGCGGGGGCTCTGGGGCCAACGTCCTGACTTTC
TRBJ2-7,-,TRBV10-3,-,CAISERESYYEQYF,TGTGCCATCAGTGAACGGGAGAGCTACTACGAGCAGTACTTC
TRBJ2-3,few,TRBV7-2,TRBD2,CASSLVGTSGTDTQYF,TGTGCCAGCAGCTTAGTCGGTACTAGCGGGACAGATACGCAGTATTTT
TRBJ2-7,few,TRBV7-2,-,CASSYRTVAYEQYF,TGTGCCAGCAGCTACAGGACAGTGGCCTACGAGCAGTACTTC